The rows below give T cell receptor beta chains drawn from one sample of a study of tumour-infiltrating T cells in Burkitt lymphoma. Here immunoSEQ multiplex PCR was the method, and the copy in TCRdb shows in-frame clones only, minus some. This sample yields under 8,000 clones, of which about a sixth are seen a single time; approximately 2.8% belongs to the top ten. Material for sequencing was tumor tissue. All receptors derive from a human donor with diffuse large B-cell lymphoma. CDR3s leave out the opening cysteine and the closing phenylalanine or tryptophan.

v_call,j_call,cdr3_aa
TRBV4-2,TRBJ1-1,ASKGGGNTEAF
TRBV5-8,TRBJ2-2,ASSKGLAENTGELF
TRBV30,TRBJ2-4,AWSVLAKNIQY
TRBV14,TRBJ2-7,ASSQGIGSGYEQY
TRBV21-1,TRBJ2-5,ASSKETQY
TRBV5-5,TRBJ2-4,ASSPLAGLTLVQY
TRBV2,TRBJ2-2,ASRPRDRGVGELF
TRBV27,TRBJ2-1,ASSLGGGPYNEQF
TRBV18,TRBJ1-4,ASSPQRDEKLF
TRBV29-1,TRBJ1-2,SVSGTVAYGYT
TRBV19,TRBJ1-1,ASSAYNRATEAF
TRBV5-1,TRBJ2-5,ASSLFRALQETQY
TRBV5-4,TRBJ2-5,ASSPRGSVQETQY
TRBV4-3,.,ASSATRQSYEQY
TRBV19,TRBJ2-2,ASWPNTGELF
TRBV2,TRBJ1-2,ASSVEGYGYT
TRBV7-2,TRBJ1-2,ASSLVGSLEGYGYT
TRBV6-4,TRBJ2-3,ASSDGTTDTQY
TRBV18,TRBJ1-1,ASSPQGITEAF
TRBV30,TRBJ1-3,AWSSQGSGNTIY
TRBV29-1,TRBJ1-5,SVADRYSSQPQH
TRBV15,TRBJ1-5,ATSIGTGDNQPQH
TRBV7-6,TRBJ2-7,ASSLGLLAGEYEQY
TRBV29-1,TRBJ2-2,SVDRLAGSTGELF
TRBV9,TRBJ2-3,ASSGHAGITDTQY
TRBV19,TRBJ1-5,ASVGGAGQPQH
TRBV5-4,TRBJ2-2,ASSLRQAGELF
TRBV7-2,TRBJ2-1,ASSLGENREQF
TRBV2,TRBJ1-5,ASRDGTGGFQPQH
TRBV6-5,TRBJ2-3,ASSNRAGEADTQY
TRBV7-9,TRBJ2-7,ASSALRSRHSYEQY
TRBV6-1,TRBJ1-5,ASSELTTINQPQH
TRBV5-1,TRBJ2-5,ASSFNLVAGAGETQY
TRBV28,TRBJ2-7,ASRGLAEYEQY